Following are 4 T cell receptor beta chains from one sample sequenced in a study of shared clonotypes between healthy human individuals. Some clones are missing from TCRdb's copy, which holds only in-frame ones; the method was immunoSEQ multiplex PCR. This table holds more than 850,000 clones, 70% to 80% found once. Material for sequencing was memory CD4+ T cells from PBMCs. Subset described: CD45RA-negative fraction. The source of these receptors is a man aged 18-30 years in good health. Some clones in this sample may be carry-over from other donors' samples.

The gene calls are TRBV20-1 and TRBJ2-7; D ambiguous. This CDR3 is 10 amino acids long. Trimming took 4 bases from V and 4 from J, leaving 5 bases between them. The germline V gene encodes CDR1 DFQATT and CDR2 SNEGSKA (reference sequence). The CDR3 spells CSAMAYEQYF. For the CDR3, the DNA is TGCAGTGCTATGGCATACGAGCAGTACTTC.

This chain uses TRBV7-3 with TRBJ2-1; 10 positions agree with TRBD2. The germline V gene has CDR1 SGHTA and CDR2 FQGTGA. The CDR3 covers 17 residues. Trimming at V came to 3 bases and at J to 6 bases, leaving 11 bases not matched to a gene. The CDR3 nucleotides read TGTGCCAGCAGCTTGAGTACTTCGGCTAGCGGGAGCAATGAGCAGTTCTTC. The encoded protein is CASSLSTSASGSNEQFF.

This clone was found a few times. The genes are TRBV5-4 and TRBJ1-1, with D possibly TRBD1 on 5 matching bases. Germline CDR1 reads SGHNT; CDR2 reads YYREEE (reference sequence). The CDR3 length is 14 residues. V lost 0 bases, J lost 3 bases, and 9 bases lay in between. The CDR3 sequence: CASSLGGTDTEAFF. The DNA of the CDR3 is TGTGCCAGCAGCTTGGGAGGGACGGACACTGAAGCTTTCTTT.

This chain connects TRBV2 to TRBJ2-5, with 10 bases identical to TRBD2. CDR1 is SNHLY, CDR2 FYNNEI, per germline. J gave up 5 bases and V 4 bases, and 1 base lay outside the gene matches. This CDR3 contains 13 residues. CDR3 sequence (DNA): TGTGCCAGCAGTGTACTAGCGGGGGAGACCCAGTACTTC. It is translated as CASSVLAGETQYF.